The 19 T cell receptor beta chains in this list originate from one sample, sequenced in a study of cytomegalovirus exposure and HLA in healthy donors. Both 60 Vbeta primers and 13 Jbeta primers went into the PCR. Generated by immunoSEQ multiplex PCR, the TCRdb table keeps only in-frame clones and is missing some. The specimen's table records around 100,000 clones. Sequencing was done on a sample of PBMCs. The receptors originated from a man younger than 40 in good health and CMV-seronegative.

CDR3 sequence (DNA): TGTGCCAGCAGTTCGGACTTCACAGATACGCAGTATTTT. Translation: CASSSDFTDTQYF. The chain employs TRBV6-5 and TRBJ2-3, with D perhaps matching TRBD2 (5 bases). The CDR3 contains 13 residues. Germline CDR1 reads MNHEY; CDR2 reads SVGAGI. V gave up 4 bases and J gave up 2 bases, with 7 bases separating them.

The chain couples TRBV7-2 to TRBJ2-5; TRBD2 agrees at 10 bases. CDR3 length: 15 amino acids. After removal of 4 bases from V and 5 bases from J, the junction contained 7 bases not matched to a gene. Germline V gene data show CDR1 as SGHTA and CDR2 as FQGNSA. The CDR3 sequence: CASSWQRGGGETQYF. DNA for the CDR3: TGTGCCAGCAGCTGGCAGCGGGGGGGCGGTGAGACCCAGTACTTC.

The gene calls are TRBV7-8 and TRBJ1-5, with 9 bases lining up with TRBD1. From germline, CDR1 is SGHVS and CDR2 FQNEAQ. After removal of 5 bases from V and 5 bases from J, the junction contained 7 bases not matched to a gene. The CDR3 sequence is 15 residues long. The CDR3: CASSADRGYYQPQHF. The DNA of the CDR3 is TGTGCCAGCAGCGCTGACAGGGGGTATTATCAGCCCCAGCATTTT.

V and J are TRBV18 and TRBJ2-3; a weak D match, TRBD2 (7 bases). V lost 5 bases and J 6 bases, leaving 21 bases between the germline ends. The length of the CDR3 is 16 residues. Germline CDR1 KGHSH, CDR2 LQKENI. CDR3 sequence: CASSCGGTMGCDTQYF. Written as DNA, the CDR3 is TGTGCCAGCTCATGCGGGGGCACTATGGGCTGCGATACGCAGTATTTT.

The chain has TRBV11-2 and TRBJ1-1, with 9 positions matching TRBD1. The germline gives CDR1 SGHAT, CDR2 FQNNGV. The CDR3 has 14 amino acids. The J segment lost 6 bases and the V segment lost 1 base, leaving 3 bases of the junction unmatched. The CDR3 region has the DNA TGTGCCAGCAGCTTAGCGGGACAGGGTGCTGAAGCTTTCTTT. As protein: CASSLAGQGAEAFF. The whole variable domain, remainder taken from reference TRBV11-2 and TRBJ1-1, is EAGVAQSPRYKIIEKRQSVAFWCNPISGHATLYWYQQILGQGPKLLIQFQNNGVVDDSQLPKDRFSAERLKGVDSTLKIQPAKLEDSAVYLCASSLAGQGAEAFFGQGTRLTVV.

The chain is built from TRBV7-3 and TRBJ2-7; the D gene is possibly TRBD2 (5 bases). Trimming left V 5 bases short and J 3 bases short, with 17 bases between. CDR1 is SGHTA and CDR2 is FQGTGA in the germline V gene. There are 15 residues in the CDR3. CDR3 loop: CASSPRRSDIYEQYF. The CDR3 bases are TGTGCCAGCAGCCCGAGGAGGAGTGACATCTACGAGCAGTACTTC.

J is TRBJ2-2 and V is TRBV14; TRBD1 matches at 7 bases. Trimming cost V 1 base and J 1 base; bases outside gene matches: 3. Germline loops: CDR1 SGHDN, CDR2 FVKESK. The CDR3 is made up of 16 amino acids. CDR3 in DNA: TGTGCCAGCAGCCAAGCTAGGACAGGGAACACCGGGGAGCTGTTTTTT. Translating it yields CASSQARTGNTGELFF. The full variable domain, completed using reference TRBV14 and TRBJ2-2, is EAGVTQFPSHSVIEKGQTVTLRCDPISGHDNLYWYRRVMGKEIKFLLHFVKESKQDESGMPNNRFLAERTGGTYSTLKVQPAELEDSGVYFCASSQARTGNTGELFFGEGSRLTVL.

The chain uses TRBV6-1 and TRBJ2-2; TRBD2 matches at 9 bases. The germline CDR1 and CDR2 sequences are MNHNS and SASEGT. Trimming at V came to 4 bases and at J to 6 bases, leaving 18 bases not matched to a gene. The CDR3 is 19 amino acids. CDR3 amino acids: CASSARRGGQGYNSGELFF. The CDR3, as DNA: TGTGCCAGCAGTGCGCGGCGGGGGGGCCAGGGGTATAACTCCGGGGAGCTGTTTTTT.

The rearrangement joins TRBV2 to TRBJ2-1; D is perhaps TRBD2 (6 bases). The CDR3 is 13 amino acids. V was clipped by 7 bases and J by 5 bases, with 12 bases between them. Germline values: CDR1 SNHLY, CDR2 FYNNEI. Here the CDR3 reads CASKGGRNNEQFF. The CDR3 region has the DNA TGTGCCAGCAAGGGAGGCCGGAACAATGAGCAGTTCTTC.

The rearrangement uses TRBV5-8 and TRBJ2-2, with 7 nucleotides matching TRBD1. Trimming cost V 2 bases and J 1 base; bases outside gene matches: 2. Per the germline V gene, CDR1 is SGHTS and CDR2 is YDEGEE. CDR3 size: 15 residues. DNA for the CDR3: TGTGCCAGCAGCTTCGGGACAGTGAACACCGGGGAGCTGTTTTTT. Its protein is CASSFGTVNTGELFF.

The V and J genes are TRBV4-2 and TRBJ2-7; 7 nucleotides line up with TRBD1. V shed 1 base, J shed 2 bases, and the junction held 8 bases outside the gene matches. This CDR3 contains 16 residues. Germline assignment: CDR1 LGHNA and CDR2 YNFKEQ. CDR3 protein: CASSQAWGQGAYEQYF. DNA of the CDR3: TGTGCCAGCAGCCAAGCATGGGGTCAGGGGGCCTACGAGCAGTACTTC.

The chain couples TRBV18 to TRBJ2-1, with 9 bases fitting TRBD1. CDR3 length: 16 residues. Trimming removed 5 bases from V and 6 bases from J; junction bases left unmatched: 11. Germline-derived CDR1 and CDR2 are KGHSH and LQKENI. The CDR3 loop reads CASSASSGTGSNEQFF. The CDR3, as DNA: TGTGCCAGCTCAGCGAGCTCTGGGACAGGGAGCAATGAGCAGTTCTTC.

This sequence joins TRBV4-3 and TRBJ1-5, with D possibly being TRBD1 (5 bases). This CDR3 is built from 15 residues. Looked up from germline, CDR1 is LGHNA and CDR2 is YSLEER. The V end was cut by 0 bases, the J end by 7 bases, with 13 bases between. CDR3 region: CASSQDPTGWQPQHF. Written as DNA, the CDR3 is TGCGCCAGCAGCCAAGATCCAACAGGCTGGCAGCCCCAGCATTTT.

This CDR3 is CATVRNNEQFF. In nucleotides, the CDR3 is TGTGCCACTGTCCGTAACAATGAGCAGTTCTTC. This chain connects TRBV10-3 to TRBJ2-1; the D is unclear. The CDR3 has 11 amino acids. V lost 10 bases and J 5 bases, leaving 9 bases between the germline ends. The germline V gene encodes CDR1 ENHRY and CDR2 SYGVKD.

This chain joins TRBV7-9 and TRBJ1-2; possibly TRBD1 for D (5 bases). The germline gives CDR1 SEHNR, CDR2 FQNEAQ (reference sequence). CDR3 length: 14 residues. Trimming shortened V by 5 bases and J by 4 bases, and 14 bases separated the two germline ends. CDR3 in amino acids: CASSPFQQVYGYTF. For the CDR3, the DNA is TGTGCCAGCAGCCCCTTTCAACAGGTCTATGGCTACACCTTC.

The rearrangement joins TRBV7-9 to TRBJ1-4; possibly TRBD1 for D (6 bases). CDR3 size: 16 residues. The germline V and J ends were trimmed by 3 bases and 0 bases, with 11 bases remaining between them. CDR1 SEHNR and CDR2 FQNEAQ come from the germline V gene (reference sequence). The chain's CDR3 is CASSFGEGATNEKLFF. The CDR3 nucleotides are TGTGCCAGCAGCTTCGGAGAGGGGGCAACTAATGAAAAACTGTTTTTT.

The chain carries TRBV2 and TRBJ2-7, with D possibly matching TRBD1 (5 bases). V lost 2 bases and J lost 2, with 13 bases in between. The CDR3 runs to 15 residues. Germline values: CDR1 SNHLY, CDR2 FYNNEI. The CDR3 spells CASSELGAGAYEQYF. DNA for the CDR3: TGTGCCAGCAGTGAATTAGGGGCAGGCGCCTACGAGCAGTACTTC.

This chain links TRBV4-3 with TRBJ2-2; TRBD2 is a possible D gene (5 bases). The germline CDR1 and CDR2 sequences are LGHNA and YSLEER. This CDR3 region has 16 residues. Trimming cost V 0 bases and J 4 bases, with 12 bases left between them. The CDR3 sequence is CASSQEAGVGTGELFF. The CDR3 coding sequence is TGCGCCAGCAGCCAAGAGGCCGGGGTCGGCACCGGGGAGCTGTTTTTT.

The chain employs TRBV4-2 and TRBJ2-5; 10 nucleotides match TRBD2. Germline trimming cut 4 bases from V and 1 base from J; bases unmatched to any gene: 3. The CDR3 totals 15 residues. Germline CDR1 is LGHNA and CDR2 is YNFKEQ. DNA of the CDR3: TGTGCCAGCAGCCCCAGCGGGGGGGCCCAAGAGACCCAGTACTTC. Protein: CASSPSGGAQETQYF.